This T cell receptor (beta chain) was recovered during a study of blood T cell repertoires in COVID-19. Study overall: Collection of acute and convalescent COVID-19 samples took place in the United States, Italy and Spain. PBMCs, B-cell-depleted T cells, or T cells provided the cDNA or gDNA that made up the material.

In the original analysis: Counts of nucleated cells, estimated from reference gene primer amplification, were obtained. The method was immunoSEQ multiplex PCR; TCRdb's version includes in-frame clones alone and lacks a portion of them. V and J calls and clone size are as listed in that table; D and trimming were resolved from the DNA. The sample shows around 110,000 clones, about four fifths of them seen only once. This receptor was obtained from a woman in her seventies with acute or convalescent COVID-19. Sequencing was carried out using peripheral blood.

Here the CDR3 DNA reads TGTGCCAGCGGCGCCGGCGGGGCAACTAATGAAAAACTGTTTTTT. It specifies CASGAGGATNEKLFF. The rearrangement links TRBV5-4 to TRBJ1-4; D remains ambiguous. CDR1 is SGHNT, CDR2 YYREEE, per germline (reference sequence). The V gene lost 7 bases and the J gene lost 0 bases, with 13 bases spanning the gap. The CDR3 loop spans 15 amino acids.